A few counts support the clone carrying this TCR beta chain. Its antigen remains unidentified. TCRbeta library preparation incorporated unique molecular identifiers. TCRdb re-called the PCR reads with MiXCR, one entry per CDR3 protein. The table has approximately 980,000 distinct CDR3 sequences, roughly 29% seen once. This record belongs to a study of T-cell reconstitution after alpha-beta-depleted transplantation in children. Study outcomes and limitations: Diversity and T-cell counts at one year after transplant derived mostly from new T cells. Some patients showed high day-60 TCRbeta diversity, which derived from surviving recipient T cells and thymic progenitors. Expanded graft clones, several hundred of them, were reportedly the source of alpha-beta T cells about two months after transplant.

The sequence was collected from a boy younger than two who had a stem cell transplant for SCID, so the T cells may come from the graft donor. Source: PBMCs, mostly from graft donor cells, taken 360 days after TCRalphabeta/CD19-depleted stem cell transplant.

CDR3 DNA sequence: TGCGCCAGCAGCCAAGTGGGCGGGGGATTCTACAATGAGCAGTTCTTC. Translation gives CASSQVGGGFYNEQFF. This rearrangement joins TRBV4-1 to TRBJ2-1, with TRBD2 identical over 7 bases. V shed 1 base, J shed 3 bases, and the junction held 6 bases outside the gene matches. The length of the CDR3 is 16 residues. CDR1 is MGHRA, CDR2 YSYEKL, per germline.